These 7 T cell receptor beta chains were all obtained from the same sample, sequenced in a study of CD8 T cells in Susac syndrome. An input of roughly 0.45 to 1 ug of RNA was subjected to reverse transcription using random hexamers. In TCRdb, the immunoSEQ multiplex PCR reads were re-called with MiXCR into one record per CDR3 protein. The data hold under 350,000 distinct CDR3 sequences, with 90% to 95% observed a single time. Source material: CD4+ T cells from PBMCs. The source of these receptors is a human donor with multiple sclerosis.

This clonotype was detected only once. The chain employs TRBV2 and TRBJ2-7; the D is unclear. V lost 4 bases and J 3 bases, leaving 13 bases between the germline ends. This CDR3 contains 14 residues. Germline CDR1 SNHLY, CDR2 FYNNEI. CDR3 nucleotides: TGTGCCAGCAGTGGGGGAACAGCTAACTACGAGCAGTACTTC. Its translation is CASSGGTANYEQYF.

The chain has TRBV7-9 and TRBJ1-3, with D hard to call. Trimming shortened V by 4 bases and J by 0 bases, and 10 bases separated the two germline ends. The CDR3 has 15 residues. Per germline, CDR1 SEHNR and CDR2 FQNEAQ (reference sequence). The CDR3 spells CASSSPLGSGNTIYF. The CDR3 nucleotides are TGTGCCAGCAGCTCTCCTTTGGGCTCTGGAAACACCATATATTTT.

This clonotype was found once. The J gene is TRBJ2-5, the V gene TRBV5-8, with D uncertain. Trimming cost V 0 bases and J 2 bases, with 8 bases left between them. The CDR3 extends over 14 amino acids. Germline V gene lookup returns CDR1 SGHTS and CDR2 YDEGEE. The CDR3 bases are TGTGCCAGCAGCTTGGTCGGGCAGCAAGAGACCCAGTACTTC. It translates to CASSLVGQQETQYF. The full variable domain, in which reference TRBV5-8 and TRBJ2-5 provide the parts outside the CDR3, is EAGVTQSPTHLIKTRGQQATLRCSPISGHTSVYWYQQALGLGLQFLLWYDEGEERNRGNFPPRFSGRQFPNYSSELNVNALELEDSALYLCASSLVGQQETQYFGPGTRLLVL.

The chain carries TRBV10-3 and TRBJ2-7, with 8 nucleotides matching TRBD1. V gave up 5 bases and J gave up 4 bases; unmatched junction bases: 7. CDR3 length: 14 residues. In germline, CDR1 is ENHRY, CDR2 SYGVKD. The CDR3 loop is CAISPQGAGYEQYF. DNA for the CDR3: TGTGCCATCAGTCCCCAGGGGGCCGGGTACGAGCAGTACTTC.

The chain joins TRBV3-1 to TRBJ1-6, with 9 bases that match TRBD1. J gave up 10 bases and V 3 bases, and 4 bases lay outside the gene matches. CDR1 is LGHDT, CDR2 YNNKEL, per germline (reference sequence). This CDR3 is 14 amino acids long. The CDR3 nucleotides are TGTGCCAGCAGCCAGGGACAGGGTTGGTCACCCCTCCACTTT. Translated, it gives CASSQGQGWSPLHF.

This chain joins TRBV6-6 and TRBJ1-1; D gene unclear. Looked up from germline, CDR1 is MNHNY and CDR2 is SVGAGI (reference sequence). Trimming stripped 2 bases from V and 5 bases from J, with 12 bases between. The length of the CDR3 is 14 residues. The CDR3 reads CASSYEPRGTEAFF. The CDR3 DNA reads as TGTGCCAGCAGTTACGAACCCCGGGGAACTGAAGCTTTCTTT.

The chain is built from TRBV29-1 and TRBJ2-1; D remains unclear. CDR3 size: 13 residues. Germline loops: CDR1 SQVTM, CDR2 ANQGSEA. The V end lost 2 bases, the J end lost 6 bases, and 11 bases lay between the germline ends. CDR3 loop: CSVERLVGNEQFF. DNA for the CDR3: TGCAGCGTTGAACGGCTCGTGGGCAATGAGCAGTTCTTC.